This TCR beta chain emerged from a study of OX40 agonist ivuxolimab in advanced cancers. General study findings and limits: Also showing low normalized T-cell clonal expansion were some of the nonresponders.

Trimming stripped 4 bases from V and 7 bases from J, with 13 bases between. CDR3 length equals 13 residues. Per the germline V gene, CDR1 is MNHNY and CDR2 is SVGAGI (reference sequence). Generated by immunoSEQ multiplex PCR, the TCRdb table keeps only in-frame clones and is missing some. The sample carries tens of thousands of clones, 91% recorded once. This clone occurred a few times. Antigen specificity is unknown. The source was CD4+ or CD8+ T cells sorted from blood, collected in a trial of the OX40 agonist ivuxolimab. J is TRBJ1-2 and V is TRBV6-6; tentatively, D is TRBD1 (5 bases). This clonotype was obtained from an adult with an advanced solid tumor such as melanoma, head and neck, liver or kidney cancer. The CDR3 DNA is TGTGCCAGCAGTTGGGTGGGGGGAGGTGGCTACACCTTC. It is translated as CASSWVGGGGYTF.